This TCR beta chain was obtained from a study of shared clonotypes between healthy human individuals (TCRdb year 2020). About the full investigation: The cohort comprised two women and a few men aged 18 to 49 years. The study deeply sequenced blood TCR repertoires of five healthy adults to estimate repertoire size and the extent of clonotype sharing between individuals. To increase sequencing depth and limit assay-specific biases, different laboratories used diverse techniques to prepare libraries and sequence TCR repertoires. For each donor, CD4 naive and CD4 memory were each run on three plates, CD8 naive on two plates, and CD8 memory on one plate. Each donor's leukapheresis produced roughly between roughly 0.9 and 9 billion PBMCs.

Using the deep immunoSEQ assay, multiplex PCR amplified TCR CDR3 regions from genomic DNA. Extracted genomic DNA from each cell subset was spread evenly across all wells of several immunoSEQ 96-well plates, with each plate serving as a replicate. For sorted subsets, approximately 200 ng of genomic DNA, equivalent to around 31,000 T cell genomes, went into each replicate PCR. Purified libraries were measured with a Qubit 3.0 fluorometer, size-checked on a Bioanalyzer 2100, and measured again with the KAPA Library Quantification kit. Every immunoSEQ 96-well plate was sequenced on a separate single-read 150-cycle Illumina NextSeq 550 flow cell. On the study's bioinformatics: Because the immunoSEQ output held only junctional sequences and lacked quality scores, the filtering could not match the filtering applied to full-length reads. Sequences were annotated with PyIR, a Python wrapper for IgBLAST v1.9, and V/J genes and CDR3 were assigned using IMGT germline references. Reads were filtered out if the reads had weak V/J assignments (E-value above 1e-6), no CDR3, stop codons, out-of-frame junctions, or ambiguous translated residues. V3J clonotypes were defined as sequences sharing the same inferred V gene, J gene, and CDR3 amino acid sequence. Percentage overlap between repertoires was computed as shared unique clonotypes divided by the size of the smaller repertoire. RTK rarefaction, the Chao1 estimator, and Recon v2.1 estimates of unobserved clonotypes were used to assess repertoire richness. For all TCRbeta clonotypes obtained by the gDNA method from a handful of donors, generation probabilities were computed with OLGA. Drawn from immuneACCESS, this table holds only the in-frame rearrangements with V and J called that TCRdb kept. Clones are partly lost; checked studies trace under half to an unresolved V gene and leave the rest unexplained. For V, J and clone size, that table is used; D and trimming come from the DNA. This sample holds millions of clones; approximately 94% were observed only once. Approximately 1.2% of the sample goes to the ten largest clones.

Here is what the overall study found, with its caveats: Across a handful of donors, around 5.4% of naive CD4, approximately 3.6% of naive CD8, under 2.5% of memory CD4, and under 0.45% of memory CD8 clonotypes were shared. Clonotypes shared by all four sorted-subset donors showed higher generation probabilities than non-shared clonotypes. Even with the large sequencing depth, rarefaction of the sorted-subset datasets indicated that sequencing was incomplete. Sampling was limited to blood, and TCR repertoires in tissue likely differ from TCR repertoires in blood. Estimated clonotype richness was generally larger for naive than for memory subsets. Pairwise subsampling led to the expectation that sequencing depth would affect the degree of clonotype sharing among donors. The genetic and exposure-history diversity represented was limited by the small number of donors.

Concerning this clone: This clone's antigen is unknown. One base away there is no much larger clone; base qualities are not given.

The germline V and J ends show losses of 4 bases and 3 bases respectively, and no gene match explains 6 bases of the junction. The CDR3 starts with the cysteine, ends with the phenylalanine, and has 13 residues. The DNA shown is the 39-base CDR3, in frame from base 1. Based on the germline V gene (reference sequence), the CDR1 and CDR2 sequences are GTSNPN and SVGIG. For the CD8 naive samples, CD45RO-negative cells were positively selected for CCR7, yielding a CD45RA+CCR7+ population from which TemRA cells were excluded. Healthy HIV-negative adults with no recently reported acute infections or vaccinations were included as donors. Only Caucasian adults living in Nashville, Tennessee, USA were represented among the donors. Blood was collected by leukapheresis, and PBMCs were isolated by Ficoll-Histopaque density gradient centrifugation and then cryopreserved in liquid nitrogen vapor phase. Purity and quantity of every magnetically sorted T cell population were checked by analytical flow cytometry. Genomic DNA was isolated from every sorted fraction and measured by UV absorbance on a Nanodrop 2000c.

The sequenced sample was naive CD8+ T cells sorted from blood. Sample cell subset or site, as interpreted from the label and publication: CD45RA+CCR7+. This receptor was identified in a man aged 18 to 29 in good health. The chain joins TRBV30 to TRBJ2-7; TRBD2 aligns with 7 central bases. The nucleotide sequence reads as follows: TGTGCCTGGACCACGAGGGAGGGCTACGAGCAGTACTTC. The encoded protein is CAWTTREGYEQYF.